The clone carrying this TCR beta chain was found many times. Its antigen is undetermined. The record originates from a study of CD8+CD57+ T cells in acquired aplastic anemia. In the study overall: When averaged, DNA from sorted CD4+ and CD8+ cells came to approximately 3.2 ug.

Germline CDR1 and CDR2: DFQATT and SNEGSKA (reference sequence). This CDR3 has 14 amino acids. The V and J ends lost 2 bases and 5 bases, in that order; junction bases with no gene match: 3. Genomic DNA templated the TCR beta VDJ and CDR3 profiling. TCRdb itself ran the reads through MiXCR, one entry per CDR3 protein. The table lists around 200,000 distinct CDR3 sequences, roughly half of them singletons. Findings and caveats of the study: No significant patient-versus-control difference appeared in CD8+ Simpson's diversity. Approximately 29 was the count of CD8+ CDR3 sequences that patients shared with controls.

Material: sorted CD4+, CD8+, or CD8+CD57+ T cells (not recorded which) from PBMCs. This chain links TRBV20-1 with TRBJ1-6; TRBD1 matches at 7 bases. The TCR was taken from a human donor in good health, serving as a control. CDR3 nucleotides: TGCAGTGCTAGACCAGGGGGTCATAATTCACCCCTCCACTTT. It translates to CSARPGGHNSPLHF.